This entry lists 11 T cell receptor beta chains sequenced from one sample in a study of shared clonotypes between healthy human individuals (TCRdb year 2020). The protocol used for the library was the immunoSEQ multiplex PCR assay. TCRdb holds this immuneACCESS table with in-frame rearrangements only. Some clones are missing; in checked studies, unresolved V genes explain under half, and the rest has no known cause. This sample is represented by over a million clones; roughly 96% of them were singletons. 1% to 1.5% of the sample goes to the ten largest clones. What was sequenced was naive CD4+ T cells sorted from blood. The intended sense of this specimen's cell subset or site label: CD45RA+ positively selected. These receptor sequences come from a man aged 25 to 45 in good health.

This chain uses TRBV5-1 with TRBJ2-2; D gene uncertain. Per germline, CDR1 SGHRS and CDR2 YFSETQ. The CDR3 runs 16 residues. The V end lost 3 bases, the J end lost 0 bases, and 12 bases lay between the germline ends. CDR3 DNA: TGCGCCAGCAGCTACTTTTCGAGCGCGAACACCGGGGAGCTGTTTTTT. The encoded protein is CASSYFSSANTGELFF.

The chain has TRBV29-1 and TRBJ1-1, with 7 bases identical to TRBD1. Trimming removed 6 bases from V and 1 base from J; junction bases left unmatched: 8. Germline V lookup: CDR1 SQVTM, CDR2 ANQGSEA. CDR3 size: 14 residues. CDR3 in amino acids: CSVTTGITNTEAFF. The CDR3, as DNA: TGCAGCGTCACGACAGGGATCACGAACACTGAAGCTTTCTTT.

The gene calls are TRBV5-4 and TRBJ2-3; D might be TRBD1 (5 bases). The CDR3 is made up of 14 amino acids. V dropped 3 bases and J dropped 4 bases, with 12 bases sitting between them. Germline CDR1 reads SGHNT; CDR2 reads YYREEE (reference sequence). For the CDR3, the DNA is TGTGCCAGCAGCTCCAAGACAGCATCAGATACGCAGTATTTT. Protein product: CASSSKTASDTQYF. Full variable domain (remainder filled in from reference TRBV5-4 and TRBJ2-3): ETGVTQSPTHLIKTRGQQVTLRCSSQSGHNTVSWYQQALGQGPQFIFQYYREEENGRGNFPPRFSGLQFPNYSSELNVNALELDDSALYLCASSSKTASDTQYFGPGTRLTVL.

The table lists this clone with a count of one. This chain joins TRBV28 and TRBJ2-7, with TRBD1 as a possible D gene (5 bases). Germline CDR1 and CDR2: MDHEN and SYDVKM. The V end was cut by 7 bases, the J end by 3 bases, with 22 bases between. This CDR3 has 16 residues. The CDR3 spells CASIPSFRDRDYEQYF. In nucleotides, the CDR3 is TGTGCCAGCATCCCCTCTTTCCGAGACAGAGACTACGAGCAGTACTTC.

This sequence joins TRBV7-9 and TRBJ2-5; 12 bases align to TRBD1. V gave up 6 bases and J gave up 5 bases; unmatched junction bases: 7. Germline assignment: CDR1 SEHNR and CDR2 FQNEAQ (reference sequence). CDR3 length equals 15 residues. In DNA form, the CDR3 reads TGTGCCAGCAGTCCCGGGACAGGGGGCCTGGAGACCCAGTACTTC. Amino acids: CASSPGTGGLETQYF.

The J gene is TRBJ2-2, the V gene TRBV28, with 7 nucleotides matching TRBD1. The CDR3 spans 15 residues. Per the germline V gene, CDR1 is MDHEN and CDR2 is SYDVKM. The junction had 6 bases not matched to a gene; V was cut back by 6 bases and J by 2 bases. The CDR3 spells CASSLGQVNTGELFF. The CDR3 DNA reads as TGTGCCAGCAGCCTAGGACAGGTTAACACCGGGGAGCTGTTTTTT.

The J gene is TRBJ2-1, the V gene TRBV10-2, with D hard to call. The CDR3 contains 13 residues. The V and J ends lost 5 bases and 7 bases respectively, with 12 bases between them. CDR1 and CDR2 (germline): WSHSY, SAAADI. The CDR3: CASSPHPSNEQFF. CDR3 in DNA: TGCGCCAGCAGTCCCCACCCTTCGAATGAGCAGTTCTTC.

Regarding this clone: One end of the junction does not line up with germline, which may come from a read error. The chain couples TRBV7-9 to TRBJ1-1; D not certain. This CDR3 is 13 amino acids long. Germline-derived CDR1 and CDR2 are SEHNR and FQNEAQ (reference sequence). CDR3 nucleotide sequence: TGTGCCAGCAGCTTAAGCGGAGACCCCGGATTGATCTTT. This sequence encodes CASSLSGDPGLIF.

The chain combines TRBV19 with TRBJ2-3; D is perhaps TRBD1 (6 bases). The V end lost 1 base, the J end lost 2 bases, and 10 bases lay between the germline ends. The CDR3 runs to 15 residues. Germline V gene lookup returns CDR1 LNHDA and CDR2 SQIVND (reference sequence). The DNA for the CDR3 is TGTGCCAGTAGTATAGCCAGGGGCTACACAGATACGCAGTATTTT. Protein sequence: CASSIARGYTDTQYF.

V usage is TRBV2 and J usage is TRBJ2-1; 9 bases line up with TRBD1. The V gene's germline CDR1 is SNHLY and CDR2 FYNNEI. J gave up 4 bases and V 6 bases, and 7 bases lay outside the gene matches. This CDR3 has 15 residues. The CDR3 bases are TGTGCCAGCAGCGTGGACAGGGGCGGGTACAATGAGCAGTTCTTC. Residues: CASSVDRGGYNEQFF.

The rearrangement joins TRBV2 to TRBJ1-5; D is possibly TRBD1 (5 bases). The CDR3 is 12 amino acids. Trimming took 7 bases from V and 6 from J, leaving 10 bases between them. Germline V lookup: CDR1 SNHLY, CDR2 FYNNEI. CDR3 DNA: TGTGCCAGCACAAGGGGCGGTCAGCCCCAGCATTTT. Amino acid sequence: CASTRGGQPQHF.